This is a list of T cell receptor beta chains from one sample in a study of blood T cell repertoires in COVID-19. Assay: immunoSEQ multiplex PCR; the TCRdb copy retains only in-frame clones and omits some. The data show over 70,000 clones, with approximately 85% seen just once and under 6% held by the top ten. The sequenced sample consisted of peripheral blood. The receptors shown here come from a man older than 75 with acute or convalescent COVID-19. The CDR3 runs from the conserved cysteine through the conserved F or W. Fields, in order: clone size, V gene, CDR3 protein. Where a row states a size, it is once, few, many or the class of an expanded clone; other rows omit it.

abundance: NA
v_gene: TRBV4-3
CDR3aa: CASSQDLGGGLYEQYF

abundance: NA
v_gene: TRBV18
CDR3aa: CASSPGTGTDTQYF

abundance: NA
v_gene: TRBV2
CDR3aa: CASSEASNLSYEQYF

abundance: NA
v_gene: TRBV2
CDR3aa: CASRGTSIAKNIQYF

abundance: NA
v_gene: TRBV6-2/TRBV6-3
CDR3aa: CASSSAVETQYF

abundance: NA
v_gene: TRBV6-1
CDR3aa: CASSDLRRDSGEQYF

abundance: NA
v_gene: TRBV5-1
CDR3aa: CASSPVGTSGSTYEQYF

abundance: few
v_gene: TRBV18
CDR3aa: CASSPYTRGTNSPLHF

abundance: NA
v_gene: TRBV18
CDR3aa: CASSPKDLNTEAFF

abundance: NA
v_gene: TRBV6-1
CDR3aa: CASSERYGRFSYEQYF

abundance: NA
v_gene: TRBV7-2
CDR3aa: CASSPPGLAGANEQFF

abundance: NA
v_gene: TRBV7-9
CDR3aa: CASSLRAAEYGYTF

abundance: NA
v_gene: TRBV7-2
CDR3aa: CASSLWRGQETQYF

abundance: NA
v_gene: TRBV7-9
CDR3aa: CASSLDRGHGYTF

abundance: few
v_gene: TRBV2
CDR3aa: CASSEGGNTEAFF

abundance: NA
v_gene: TRBV19
CDR3aa: CASSISQTGLSGGYTF

abundance: NA
v_gene: TRBV23-1
CDR3aa: CASSQSRAAGSGNSYEQYF

abundance: NA
v_gene: TRBV9
CDR3aa: CASSPSGGAGDTQYF

abundance: NA
v_gene: TRBV6-4
CDR3aa: CASSVSDIGNEQFF

abundance: NA
v_gene: TRBV6-4
CDR3aa: CASSYRDTDTQYF

abundance: NA
v_gene: TRBV5-5
CDR3aa: CASSPGTGASNQPQHF

abundance: NA
v_gene: TRBV27
CDR3aa: CASSRPGTGDETQYF

abundance: NA
v_gene: TRBV12-5
CDR3aa: CASGLVQGVTEKLFF

abundance: NA
v_gene: TRBV24-1
CDR3aa: CATSQPGQGGEQYF

abundance: NA
v_gene: TRBV5-1
CDR3aa: CASSFLTGREAFF

abundance: once
v_gene: TRBV9
CDR3aa: CASSSSRQSGYTF

abundance: NA
v_gene: TRBV28
CDR3aa: CASTPGDRAYEQYF

abundance: NA
v_gene: TRBV29-1
CDR3aa: CSGTGGRSTEAFF